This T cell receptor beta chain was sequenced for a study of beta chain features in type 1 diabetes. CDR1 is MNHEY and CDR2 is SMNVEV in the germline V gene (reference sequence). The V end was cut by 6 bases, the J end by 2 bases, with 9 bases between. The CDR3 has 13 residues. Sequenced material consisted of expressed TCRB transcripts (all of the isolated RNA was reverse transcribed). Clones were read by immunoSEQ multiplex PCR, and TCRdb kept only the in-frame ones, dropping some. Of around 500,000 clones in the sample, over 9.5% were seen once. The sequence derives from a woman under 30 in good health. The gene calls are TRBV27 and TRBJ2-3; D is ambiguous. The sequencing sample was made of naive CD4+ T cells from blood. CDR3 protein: CASRALNTDTQYF. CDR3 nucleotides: TGTGCCAGCAGGGCACTTAACACAGATACGCAGTATTTT.